A single sample gave rise to the 15 T cell receptor beta chains below, sequenced in a study of T cell repertoires in cytomegalovirus infection. No antigen is known for these receptors. TCRdb ran MiXCR on the reads and lists one entry per CDR3 protein. The sample has some 900,000 distinct CDR3 sequences; around a third are singletons. The sample consisted of cultured CD8+ T cells from PBMCs, taken from culture after CMV antigen stimulation. Source of these receptors: a human donor in good health (CMV status not recorded). Some clones in this sample may be carry-over from other donors' samples.

V is TRBV12-3 or TRBV12-4 and J is TRBJ1-2; 7 bases agree with TRBD1. The CDR3 is 13 amino acids. Trimming at V came to 6 bases and at J to 8 bases, leaving 9 bases not matched to a gene. For the CDR3, the DNA is TGTGCCAGCAGCCTAACAGGGGCAAGGGGCTACACCTTC. This encodes CASSLTGARGYTF.

Concerning this clonotype itself: A much larger clone differs by one base, so this may be a read error. The chain uses TRBV7-2 and TRBJ1-5; D uncertain. Germline CDR1 and CDR2: SGHTA and FQGNSA. Trimming removed 2 bases from V and 5 bases from J, with 10 bases in between. The CDR3 is made up of 14 amino acids. The CDR3: CASSLNGVHQPQHF. CDR3 DNA sequence: TGTGCCAGCAGCTTAAATGGAGTCCATCAGCCCCAGCATTTT.

This clonotype occurred a few times. This chain links TRBV7-9 with TRBJ2-5; D perhaps matches TRBD2 (5 bases). V was shortened by 4 bases and J by 5 bases, with 14 bases between the two germline ends. The germline V gene encodes CDR1 SEHNR and CDR2 FQNEAQ (reference sequence). This CDR3 is 14 amino acids long. The CDR3 loop reads CASSYPEAWETQYF. CDR3 bases: TGTGCCAGCAGCTACCCGGAGGCTTGGGAGACCCAGTACTTC. Using reference TRBV7-9 and TRBJ2-5 for the parts outside the CDR3, the full variable domain is DTGVSQNPRHKITKRGQNVTFRCDPISEHNRLYWYRQTLGQGPEFLTYFQNEAQLEKSRLLSDRFSAERPKGSFSTLEIQRTEQGDSAMYLCASSYPEAWETQYFGPGTRLLVL.

V and J are TRBV6-6 and TRBJ2-3; D unresolved. Germline CDR1 and CDR2: MNHNY and SVGAGI (reference sequence). CDR3 length: 13 amino acids. V lost 7 bases, J lost 2 bases, and 10 bases lay in between. CDR3 loop: CASMGRYTDTQYF. DNA of the CDR3: TGTGCCAGCATGGGCAGGTACACAGATACGCAGTATTTT.

This clonotype is a singleton in its sample. The V and J genes are TRBV4-3 and TRBJ2-1; 9 bases map to TRBD1. This CDR3 has 17 amino acids. V lost 0 bases to trimming and J lost 1 base; unmatched junction nucleotides: 4. The germline V gene encodes CDR1 LGHNA and CDR2 YSLEER. The CDR3 sequence: CASSQDPGQGSYNEQFF. CDR3 DNA: TGCGCCAGCAGCCAAGATCCGGGACAGGGTTCCTACAATGAGCAGTTCTTC.

This clonotype occurred many times. The V gene is TRBV7-8, the J gene TRBJ2-3, with D tentatively TRBD2 (6 bases). Germline CDR1 is SGHVS and CDR2 is FQNEAQ. With 2 bases removed from V and 3 bases from J, the gap between germline ends came to 15 bases. This CDR3 has 16 residues. DNA for the CDR3: TGTGCCAGCAGCTTATCACACGGGGGAAGGACAGATACGCAGTATTTT. Translating it yields CASSLSHGGRTDTQYF.

The chain links TRBV27 to TRBJ2-5; TRBD2 matches 7 bases. J gave up 4 bases and V 6 bases, and 8 bases lay outside the gene matches. Per germline, CDR1 MNHEY and CDR2 SMNVEV (reference sequence). The CDR3 totals 14 residues. The CDR3 coding sequence is TGTGCCAGCAGCCCCTCCGGGAGGAGAGAGACCCAGTACTTC. Its translation: CASSPSGRRETQYF.

The sample holds a few counts of this clonotype. The chain has TRBV5-4 and TRBJ2-7; unclear D gene. Trimming left V 1 base short and J 6 bases short, with 14 bases between. Germline CDR1 SGHNT, CDR2 YYREEE (reference sequence). The CDR3 loop spans 14 amino acids. This CDR3 is CASSLYPVGSEQYF. CDR3 DNA: TGTGCCAGCAGCTTGTATCCGGTAGGCTCCGAGCAGTACTTC.

This clonotype appeared many times. This chain links TRBV7-8 with TRBJ2-5; maybe TRBD2 (7 bases). CDR3 size: 16 residues. The germline V gene has CDR1 SGHVS and CDR2 FQNEAQ. V dropped 5 bases and J dropped 0 bases, with 16 bases sitting between them. CDR3 nucleotides: TGTGCCAGCAGCCCCCCGGGGAGGGGGAACCAAGAGACCCAGTACTTC. Translating it yields CASSPPGRGNQETQYF.

A few counts support this clonotype. The CDR3 coding sequence is TGTGCCAGCAGCCCCTCCGGGGGTAATGGCTACACCTTC. It codes for CASSPSGGNGYTF. The gene calls are TRBV7-9 and TRBJ1-2; possible D gene TRBD1, 5 bases. This CDR3 spans 13 amino acids. The germline CDR1 and CDR2 sequences are SEHNR and FQNEAQ (reference sequence). Trimming shortened V by 5 bases and J by 6 bases, and 13 bases separated the two germline ends.

This clonotype was detected a few times. The rearrangement joins TRBV6-1 to TRBJ1-1; a possible D gene is TRBD1 (5 bases). Trimming cost V 3 bases and J 3 bases, with 8 bases left between them. Germline CDR1 MNHNS, CDR2 SASEGT. The CDR3 contains 13 residues. CDR3 nucleotide sequence: TGTGCCAGCAGTGAGGGGCTATACACTGAAGCTTTCTTT. It is translated as CASSEGLYTEAFF.

V gene TRBV12-3 or TRBV12-4 combines with J gene TRBJ2-1, with 10 bases identical to TRBD2. This CDR3 has 16 amino acids. V was pared by 8 bases and J by 3 bases, with 10 bases of the junction left unmatched. The CDR3 DNA sequence: TGTGCCAGCTCCCCGCCAGGACTAGCGGACTACAATGAGCAGTTCTTC. Amino acids: CASSPPGLADYNEQFF.

This clonotype was counted between two and nine times. The chain combines TRBV4-1 with TRBJ2-7, with 7 bases matching TRBD1. The CDR3 spans 14 residues. Germline-derived CDR1 and CDR2 are MGHRA and YSYEKL. Germline trimming cut 1 base from V and 6 bases from J; bases unmatched to any gene: 6. The CDR3 reads CASSQADRVFEQYF. DNA for the CDR3: TGCGCCAGCAGCCAAGCTGACAGGGTTTTCGAGCAGTACTTC.

J is TRBJ2-5 and V is TRBV15, with D hard to call. This CDR3 comprises 14 residues. V gave up 0 bases and J gave up 3 bases, with 8 bases separating them. The germline CDR1 and CDR2 sequences are LNHNV and YYDKDF (reference sequence). CDR3 amino acids: CATSRDFAEETQYF. The CDR3 DNA follows: TGTGCCACCAGCAGAGATTTTGCAGAAGAGACCCAGTACTTC.

This clonotype has a handful of counts. The chain couples TRBV12-5 to TRBJ1-2, with D tentatively TRBD1 (5 bases). CDR3 size: 18 residues. The V gene's germline CDR1 is LGHNT and CDR2 FRNRAP. Between the trimmed V and J ends, which lost 3 bases and 6 bases, there was a span of 26 bases. The DNA of the CDR3 is TGTGCTAGTGGTTTCGGTCCCGGCGGACATCCGGGTATGGATGGCTACACCTTC. Translation: CASGFGPGGHPGMDGYTF.